This T cell receptor beta chain stems from a study of cytomegalovirus exposure and HLA in healthy donors. Overall study context: The roughly 130 validation repertoires used the same platform as the 650 to 850 first-cohort repertoires (as reported by a later analysis). Study results and limitations: The study put around 180 TCR beta chains on its list as cytomegalovirus-associated. Under in vitro conditions, three CMV-associated chains were confirmed as specific for CMV antigens.

Note on this clone: What it recognizes is unknown.

Germline CDR1 and CDR2: SNHLY and FYNNEI. Trimming removed 5 bases from V and 9 bases from J; junction bases left unmatched: 19. The CDR3 is 17 amino acids. Method: immunoSEQ multiplex PCR; TCRdb's copy keeps in-frame clones and lacks some. The sample shows 230,000 or so clones, 88% of them seen only once. Sequenced: PBMCs. The gene calls are TRBV2 and TRBJ2-1, with 7 bases that match TRBD2. This TCR derives from a woman between 18 and 29 years old in good health and CMV-seronegative. The CDR3 DNA follows: TGTGCCAGCAGTCTCGAGGTTCGGGCGGGAGTTCGGGTTGAGCAGTTCTTC. Amino acids: CASSLEVRAGVRVEQFF.